These 25 T cell receptor beta chains came from one sample sequenced in a study of T cells after yellow fever vaccination. MiXCR was run by TCRdb on the 5' RACE reads, yielding one entry per CDR3 protein. This table has around 530,000 distinct CDR3 sequences, roughly a sixth appearing once. Sequencing was performed on PBMCs, taken roughly 5 days after the first yellow fever vaccination. These receptor sequences come from a man younger than 35 who received the YFV17D yellow fever vaccine.

This sequence joins TRBV29-1 and TRBJ2-3; tentatively, D is TRBD2 (5 bases). This CDR3 region has 13 residues. CDR1 is SQVTM and CDR2 is ANQGSEA in the germline V gene. V dropped 6 bases and J dropped 5 bases, with 15 bases sitting between them. The CDR3 nucleotides read TGCAGCGTCGGTCCGGGGAGAGGAGATACGCAGTATTTT. Translated: CSVGPGRGDTQYF.

V usage is TRBV13 and J usage is TRBJ2-1; D perhaps matches TRBD1 (5 bases). Germline-derived CDR1 and CDR2 are PRHDT and FYEKMQ (reference sequence). Trimming removed 2 bases from V and 0 bases from J, with 11 bases in between. There are 16 residues in the CDR3. CDR3 protein: CASSLPGLGSYNEQFF. Here the CDR3 DNA reads TGTGCCAGCAGCTTACCAGGGCTGGGCTCCTACAATGAGCAGTTCTTC.

This clonotype occurred a few times. The chain links TRBV7-2 to TRBJ2-3; D possibly uses TRBD1 or TRBD2 (6 bases each). The V end was cut by 3 bases, the J end by 5 bases, with 12 bases between. The CDR3 extends over 14 amino acids. Per the germline V gene, CDR1 is SGHTA and CDR2 is FQGNSA. CDR3 bases: TGTGCCAGCAGCTTCTACAGGGAGGTAGATACGCAGTATTTT. Amino acids: CASSFYREVDTQYF.

This clonotype has only a few counts. The chain couples TRBV5-1 to TRBJ2-7; D not certain. This CDR3 spans 13 amino acids. V lost 2 bases and J 2 bases, leaving 8 bases between the germline ends. Germline assignment: CDR1 SGHRS and CDR2 YFSETQ. CDR3: CASSFGPAYEQYF. Here the CDR3 DNA reads TGCGCCAGCAGCTTCGGGCCGGCCTACGAGCAGTACTTC.

The chain carries TRBV28 and TRBJ1-4; D not certain. CDR3 length: 18 residues. The V end lost 5 bases, the J end lost 3 bases, and 22 bases lay between the germline ends. Per germline, CDR1 MDHEN and CDR2 SYDVKM. CDR3 region: CASSLSPHRPESNEKLFF. The CDR3, as DNA: TGTGCCAGCAGTCTTTCCCCCCACCGACCCGAGTCTAATGAAAAACTGTTTTTT.

This clonotype came up a few times. The V and J genes are TRBV11-1 and TRBJ2-1; 12 nucleotides match TRBD2. After removal of 6 bases from V and 0 bases from J, the junction contained 9 bases not matched to a gene. This CDR3 is built from 18 residues. Per the germline V gene, CDR1 is SGHAT and CDR2 is FQDESV (reference sequence). As DNA, the CDR3 is TGTGCCAGCAGTCCTCGACTAGCGGGGGCCCGCTCCTACAATGAGCAGTTCTTC. This sequence encodes CASSPRLAGARSYNEQFF.

The gene calls are TRBV29-1 and TRBJ2-1, with a tentative D call TRBD2 (7 bases). The CDR3 is made up of 14 amino acids. V lost 8 bases, J lost 7 bases, and 21 bases lay in between. The germline CDR1 and CDR2 sequences are SQVTM and ANQGSEA. The CDR3 region is CSLLPGGARNEQFF. As DNA, the CDR3 is TGCAGCCTTTTACCTGGGGGGGCTCGAAATGAGCAGTTCTTC.

The J gene is TRBJ1-6, the V gene TRBV5-1; TRBD1 is a possible D gene (5 bases). Germline V gives CDR1 SGHRS, CDR2 YFSETQ. This CDR3 is built from 14 residues. Trimming removed 2 bases from V and 7 bases from J, with 10 bases in between. The DNA of the CDR3 is TGCGCCAGCAGCTTACAGGCGGGGAATTCACCCCTCCACTTT. Translating it yields CASSLQAGNSPLHF.

In this sample, this clonotype turned up a few times. The genes are TRBV5-5 and TRBJ2-7; the D is unclear. Per germline, CDR1 SGHKS and CDR2 YYEKEE (reference sequence). The CDR3 spans 12 residues. V gave up 4 bases and J gave up 0 bases, with 5 bases separating them. The CDR3: CASSRVSYEQYV. The CDR3 nucleotides are TGTGCCAGCAGCCGAGTCTCCTACGAGCAGTACGTC.

In this sample, this clonotype turned up many times. This rearrangement joins TRBV12-3 or TRBV12-4 to TRBJ1-5, with no clear D. The CDR3 totals 12 residues. Trimming pared 6 bases from V and 4 bases from J, leaving 7 bases between. The CDR3, as DNA: TGTGCCAGCAGCTTAAGGAATCAGCCCCAGCATTTT. Translation gives CASSLRNQPQHF.

This clonotype was seen many times. The rearrangement links TRBV6-1 to TRBJ2-1, with a weak D call TRBD1 (5 bases). V was cut by 5 bases and J by 1 base, with 15 bases left in between. Germline-derived CDR1 and CDR2 are MNHNS and SASEGT. This CDR3 spans 16 amino acids. DNA for the CDR3: TGTGCCAGCAGTCCTACAGGAGACGGTTCCTACAATGAGCAGTTCTTC. It encodes CASSPTGDGSYNEQFF.

V gene TRBV5-1 combines with J gene TRBJ1-1; no clear D. With 1 base removed from V and 1 base from J, the gap between germline ends came to 11 bases. The CDR3 is made up of 15 amino acids. Germline V gives CDR1 SGHRS, CDR2 YFSETQ. The CDR3 region is CASSLNNPPNTEAFF. The CDR3 DNA is TGCGCCAGCAGCTTGAATAACCCTCCGAACACTGAAGCTTTCTTT. Based on the CDR3 plus reference TRBV5-1 and TRBJ1-1, the full variable domain is KAGVTQTPRYLIKTRGQQVTLSCSPISGHRSVSWYQQTPGQGLQFLFEYFSETQRNKGNFPGRFSGRQFSNSRSEMNVSTLELGDSALYLCASSLNNPPNTEAFFGQGTRLTVV.

This clonotype came up a few times. The V call is TRBV7-2, the J call TRBJ1-4, with 8 bases lining up with TRBD1. J was trimmed by 3 bases and V by 5 bases; bases with no gene match: 2. This CDR3 region has 14 residues. The germline V gene has CDR1 SGHTA and CDR2 FQGNSA. The CDR3 here is CASSRTGPNEKLFF. DNA of the CDR3: TGTGCCAGCAGCCGGACAGGGCCTAATGAAAAACTGTTTTTT.

V is TRBV10-3 and J is TRBJ1-1, with D possibly matching TRBD1 (6 bases). CDR3 length: 13 residues. V gave up 6 bases and J gave up 5 bases, with 13 bases separating them. In germline, CDR1 is ENHRY, CDR2 SYGVKD. The CDR3 loop reads CAIRSEGGTEAFF. CDR3 nucleotide sequence: TGTGCCATCAGGTCCGAGGGGGGGACTGAAGCTTTCTTT.

The chain couples TRBV7-6 to TRBJ1-1; tentatively, D is TRBD1 (5 bases). This CDR3 contains 13 residues. In germline, CDR1 is SGHVS, CDR2 FNYEAQ. Trimming took 1 base from V and 6 from J, leaving 9 bases between them. The CDR3 DNA is TGTGCCAGCAGCTTAGGCGGGGCCCCTGAAGCTTTCTTT. Residues: CASSLGGAPEAFF.

This clonotype showed up many times. The chain recombines TRBV7-2 with TRBJ2-5; possible D gene TRBD2, 6 bases. In germline, CDR1 is SGHTA, CDR2 FQGNSA. Trimming took off 2 bases at V and 5 bases at J, with 12 bases between the two ends. This CDR3 region has 14 residues. The CDR3 DNA reads TGTGCCAGCAGCTTAATGGTGGCGGGGGAGACCCAGTACTTC. Encoded protein: CASSLMVAGETQYF.

This clonotype has a handful of counts. J is TRBJ1-2 and V is TRBV7-9, with 9 bases aligning to TRBD1. The ends lost 1 base at V and 4 bases at J; junction bases unmatched: 4. Germline CDR1 is SEHNR and CDR2 is FQNEAQ (reference sequence). The CDR3 spans 15 residues. CDR3 DNA sequence: TGTGCCAGCAGCTTAGGAGGACAGGGGCGCTATGGCTACACCTTC. It is translated as CASSLGGQGRYGYTF.

This clonotype was counted at least ten times. V gene TRBV7-2 combines with J gene TRBJ2-2; tentatively, D is TRBD1 (5 bases). CDR3 length: 15 amino acids. The V gene lost 0 bases and the J gene lost 3 bases, with 8 bases spanning the gap. The germline V gene has CDR1 SGHTA and CDR2 FQGNSA. CDR3 DNA sequence: TGTGCCAGCAGCTTAGCAGGGGTGCACACCGGGGAGCTGTTTTTT. As protein: CASSLAGVHTGELFF.

At least ten counts were recorded for this clonotype. As DNA, the CDR3 is TGTGCTAGTGGTTTTTTCCCGGGGCGGGGGGTTAGGGATGAGCAGTTCTTC. This codes for CASGFFPGRGVRDEQFF. The gene calls are TRBV12-5 and TRBJ2-1; TRBD2 matches 8 bases. Germline V CDR1 and CDR2: LGHNT, FRNRAP. The CDR3 spans 17 residues. The V gene end was trimmed by 3 bases and the J gene end by 8 bases; junction bases not matched to a gene: 15.

This clonotype was picked up a small number of times. The chain links TRBV5-1 to TRBJ2-2; the D gene is possibly TRBD1 (5 bases). Germline V CDR1 and CDR2: SGHRS, YFSETQ. The length of the CDR3 is 17 residues. V dropped 0 bases and J dropped 5 bases, with 17 bases sitting between them. The CDR3 reads CASSLDSWGFKTGELFF. The CDR3 coding sequence is TGCGCCAGCAGCTTGGACTCTTGGGGCTTTAAGACCGGGGAGCTGTTTTTT.

The chain has TRBV14 and TRBJ1-5; a weak D match, TRBD1 (5 bases). Trimming left V 1 base short and J 5 bases short, with 6 bases between. CDR3 length: 13 amino acids. The germline CDR1 and CDR2 sequences are SGHDN and FVKESK. CDR3 residues: CASSQGTYQPQHF. The CDR3 nucleotides read TGTGCCAGCAGCCAAGGGACATATCAGCCCCAGCATTTT. The full variable domain, its missing parts supplied by reference TRBV14 and TRBJ1-5, is EAGVTQFPSHSVIEKGQTVTLRCDPISGHDNLYWYRRVMGKEIKFLLHFVKESKQDESGMPNNRFLAERTGGTYSTLKVQPAELEDSGVYFCASSQGTYQPQHFGDGTRLSIL.

In this sample, this clonotype turned up a few times. The chain employs TRBV27 and TRBJ1-2; no clear D gene. CDR1 MNHEY and CDR2 SMNVEV come from the germline V gene (reference sequence). Trimming stripped 2 bases from V and 14 bases from J, with 21 bases between. The CDR3 has 14 residues. The CDR3 reads CASSLETAVMKLTF. Written as DNA, the CDR3 is TGTGCCAGCAGTTTAGAAACGGCAGTGATGAAGCTTACCTTC.

This clonotype was seen only a few times. This rearrangement joins TRBV27 to TRBJ2-7; no clear D. The CDR3 contains 13 residues. V lost 8 bases to trimming and J lost 0 bases, with 11 bases between them. Germline values: CDR1 MNHEY, CDR2 SMNVEV (reference sequence). Here the CDR3 DNA reads TGTGCCAGCGATCGCCACCCCTCCTACGAGCAGTACTTC. It translates to CASDRHPSYEQYF.

This clonotype has more than one count but fewer than ten. This chain joins TRBV4-3 and TRBJ2-2; D may be TRBD2 (6 bases). This CDR3 contains 15 residues. Trimming left V 0 bases short and J 5 bases short, with 10 bases between. The V gene's germline CDR1 is LGHNA and CDR2 YSLEER. The CDR3 DNA reads TGCGCCAGCAGCCAAGAGGGGGGAATTACCGGGGAGCTGTTTTTT. It specifies CASSQEGGITGELFF.

The chain employs TRBV5-1 and TRBJ2-1, with 12 nucleotides matching TRBD2. The V segment lost 5 bases and the J segment 5 bases; nucleotides outside the gene matches: 5. This CDR3 region has 15 residues. Germline V lookup: CDR1 SGHRS, CDR2 YFSETQ. CDR3 coding DNA: TGCGCCAGCAGGTGGACTAGCGGGGATAACAATGAGCAGTTCTTC. This encodes CASRWTSGDNNEQFF.